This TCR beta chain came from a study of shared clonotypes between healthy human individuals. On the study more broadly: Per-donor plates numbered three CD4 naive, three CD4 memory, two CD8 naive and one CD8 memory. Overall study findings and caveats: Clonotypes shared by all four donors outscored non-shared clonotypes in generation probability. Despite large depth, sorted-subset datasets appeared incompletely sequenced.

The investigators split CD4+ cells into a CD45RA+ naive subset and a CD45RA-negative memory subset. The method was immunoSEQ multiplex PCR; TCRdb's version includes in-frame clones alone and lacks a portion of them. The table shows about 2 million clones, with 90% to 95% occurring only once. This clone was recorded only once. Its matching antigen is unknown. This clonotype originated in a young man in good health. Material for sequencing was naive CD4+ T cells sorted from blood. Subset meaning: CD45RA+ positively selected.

The CDR3, as DNA: TGTGCCAGCAGCTTCGGGGCGGGAAATTACAATGAGCAGTTCTTC. Its translation is CASSFGAGNYNEQFF. This chain joins TRBV11-2 and TRBJ2-1; a possible D gene is TRBD2 (6 bases). The germline V and J ends were trimmed by 3 bases and 4 bases, with 13 bases remaining between them. The CDR3 runs to 15 residues. Per germline, CDR1 SGHAT and CDR2 FQNNGV.